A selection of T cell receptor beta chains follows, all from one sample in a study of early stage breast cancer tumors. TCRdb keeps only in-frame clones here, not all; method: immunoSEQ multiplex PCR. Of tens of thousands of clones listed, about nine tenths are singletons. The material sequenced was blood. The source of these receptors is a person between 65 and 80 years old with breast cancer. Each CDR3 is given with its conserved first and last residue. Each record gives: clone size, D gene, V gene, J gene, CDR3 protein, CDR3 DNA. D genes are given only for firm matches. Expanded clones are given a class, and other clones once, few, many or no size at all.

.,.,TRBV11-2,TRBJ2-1,CASSLGGTGSYNEQFF,TGTGCCAGCAGCTTAGGAGGGACTGGCTCCTACAATGAGCAGTTCTTC
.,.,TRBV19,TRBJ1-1,CASSGRRTANTEAFF,TGTGCCAGTAGTGGGCGAAGGACAGCTAACACTGAAGCTTTCTTT
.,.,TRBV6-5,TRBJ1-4,CASSNREKLFF,TGTGCCAGCAGCAACCGGGAAAAACTGTTTTTT
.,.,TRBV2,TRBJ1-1,CASATRRNTEAFF,TGTGCCAGCGCCACAAGGAGGAACACTGAAGCTTTCTTT
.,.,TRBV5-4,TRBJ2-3,CASSWGVLGTDTQYF,TGTGCCAGCAGCTGGGGGGTACTTGGCACAGATACGCAGTATTTT
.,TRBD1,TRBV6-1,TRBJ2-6,CASSARQGTGANVLTF,TGTGCCAGCAGTGCACGACAGGGGACCGGGGCCAACGTCCTGACTTTC
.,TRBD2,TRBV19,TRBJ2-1,CASRTGLAGGEEQFF,TGTGCCAGTAGGACCGGACTAGCGGGGGGGGAAGAGCAGTTCTTC
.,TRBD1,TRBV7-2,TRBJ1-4,CASSPRQGDNEKLFF,TGTGCCAGCAGCCCCCGACAGGGGGATAATGAAAAACTGTTTTTT
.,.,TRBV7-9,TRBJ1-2,CASSSPLGRYGYTF,TGTGCCAGCAGCTCCCCCCTGGGGAGATATGGCTACACCTTC
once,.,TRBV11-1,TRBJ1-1,CASSLGQFGNTEAFF,TGTGCCAGCAGCTTGGGGCAATTCGGGAACACTGAAGCTTTCTTT
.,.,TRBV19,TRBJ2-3,CASSGEDTTQGTDTQYF,TGTGCCAGTAGTGGGGAGGACACGACCCAGGGCACAGATACGCAGTATTTT
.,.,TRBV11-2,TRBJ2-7,CASSSRLYEQYF,TGTGCCAGCAGCTCGAGACTTTACGAGCAGTACTTC
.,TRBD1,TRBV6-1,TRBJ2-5,CASSELGQRQETQYF,TGTGCCAGCAGTGAACTGGGACAGAGGCAAGAGACCCAGTACTTC
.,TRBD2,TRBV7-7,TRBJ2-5,CASSPAGGWETQYF,TGTGCCAGCAGCCCAGCGGGGGGCTGGGAGACCCAGTACTTC
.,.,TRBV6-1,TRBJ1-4,CASGRTNEKLFF,TGTGCCAGCGGGAGAACTAATGAAAAACTGTTTTTT
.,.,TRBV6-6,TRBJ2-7,CASTHQGSEQYF,TGTGCCAGCACCCATCAGGGATCCGAGCAGTACTTC
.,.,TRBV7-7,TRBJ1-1,CASSLETPEAFF,TGTGCTAGCAGCTTAGAGACACCGGAAGCTTTCTTT
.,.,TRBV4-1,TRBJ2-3,CASSLTRVVDTQYF,TGCGCCAGCAGCCTTACTAGGGTAGTGGATACGCAGTATTTT
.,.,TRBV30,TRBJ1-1,CAWSVRRVTFF,TGTGCCTGGAGTGTACGCAGGGTAACTTTCTTT
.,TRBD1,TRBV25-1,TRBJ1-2,CASSGRQGRGYGYTF,TGTGCCAGCAGTGGGAGACAGGGGCGGGGCTATGGCTACACCTTC
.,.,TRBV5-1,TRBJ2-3,CASSPGGGALTDTQYF,TGCGCCAGCAGCCCCGGCGGAGGAGCCCTGACAGATACGCAGTATTTT
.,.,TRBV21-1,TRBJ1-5,CASSKKGRDQPQHF,TGTGCCAGCAGCAAAAAGGGGAGGGATCAGCCCCAGCATTTT
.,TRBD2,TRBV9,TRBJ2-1,CASSVHSTTSGSNEQFF,TGTGCCAGCAGCGTGCACTCCACGACTAGCGGGAGTAATGAGCAGTTCTTC
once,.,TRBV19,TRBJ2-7,CASSISQDYEQYF,TGTGCCAGTAGTATATCACAGGATTACGAGCAGTACTTC
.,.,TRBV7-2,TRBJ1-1,CASSFRANTEAFF,TGTGCCAGCAGCTTTAGAGCGAACACTGAAGCTTTCTTT
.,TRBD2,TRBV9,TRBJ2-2,CASSVASGSTGELFF,TGTGCCAGCAGCGTAGCCAGCGGGAGTACCGGGGAGCTGTTTTTT
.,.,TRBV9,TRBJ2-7,CASSPNGGSYEQYF,TGTGCCAGCAGCCCGAACGGAGGTTCCTACGAGCAGTACTTC
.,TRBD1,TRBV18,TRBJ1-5,CASSQGQGTDQPQHF,TGTGCCAGCTCACAGGGACAGGGGACCGATCAGCCCCAGCATTTT
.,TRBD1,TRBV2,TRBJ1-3,CASSQSHPRTGKGGNTIYF,TGTGCCAGCAGCCAATCCCATCCTCGGACAGGGAAAGGTGGAAACACCATATATTTT
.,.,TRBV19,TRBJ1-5,CASSGSGANNQPQHF,TGTGCCAGTTCAGGGTCAGGGGCGAACAATCAGCCCCAGCATTTT
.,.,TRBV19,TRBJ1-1,CASSNQGFTEAFF,TGTGCCAGTAGCAACCAGGGATTCACTGAAGCTTTCTTT
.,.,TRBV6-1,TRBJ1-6,CASSEAWQINSPLHF,TGTGCCAGCAGTGAAGCGTGGCAGATTAATTCACCCCTCCACTTT
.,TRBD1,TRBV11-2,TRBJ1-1,CASSLPGTGRAFF,TGTGCCAGCAGCTTACCCGGGACAGGGCGAGCTTTCTTT
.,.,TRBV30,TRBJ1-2,CAWTLPGRGNYGYTF,TGTGCCTGGACCCTACCCGGAAGGGGGAACTATGGCTACACCTTC
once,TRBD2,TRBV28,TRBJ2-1,CASSLLLGGYGVRNEQFF,TGTGCCAGCAGTTTACTCCTCGGGGGGTATGGGGTAAGGAATGAGCAGTTCTTC
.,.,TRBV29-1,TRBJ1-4,CSGWANEKLFF,TGCAGCGGGTGGGCGAATGAAAAACTGTTTTTT
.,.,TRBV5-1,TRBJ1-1,CASSGLRGIMNTEAFF,TGCGCCAGCAGCGGGCTCAGGGGTATCATGAACACTGAAGCTTTCTTT
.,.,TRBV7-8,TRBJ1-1,CASSKTGIGAEAFF,TGTGCCAGCAGCAAGACAGGTATTGGGGCTGAAGCTTTCTTT
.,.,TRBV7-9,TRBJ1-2,CASSPPVNYGYTF,TGTGCCAGCAGCCCCCCGGTTAACTATGGCTACACCTTC
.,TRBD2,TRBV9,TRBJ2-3,CASSVADSGGADTQYF,TGTGCCAGCAGCGTAGCGGATTCTGGGGGGGCAGATACGCAGTATTTT
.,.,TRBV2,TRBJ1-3,CASTLSGWLDTIYF,TGTGCCAGCACCCTTTCGGGGTGGTTGGACACCATATATTTT
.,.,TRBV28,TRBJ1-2,CASSQTGTTPVYGYTF,TGTGCCAGCAGCCAAACAGGGACCACCCCAGTCTATGGCTACACCTTC
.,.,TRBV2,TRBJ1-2,CASRGDRRGYTF,TGTGCCAGCAGGGGAGACAGGAGGGGCTACACCTTC